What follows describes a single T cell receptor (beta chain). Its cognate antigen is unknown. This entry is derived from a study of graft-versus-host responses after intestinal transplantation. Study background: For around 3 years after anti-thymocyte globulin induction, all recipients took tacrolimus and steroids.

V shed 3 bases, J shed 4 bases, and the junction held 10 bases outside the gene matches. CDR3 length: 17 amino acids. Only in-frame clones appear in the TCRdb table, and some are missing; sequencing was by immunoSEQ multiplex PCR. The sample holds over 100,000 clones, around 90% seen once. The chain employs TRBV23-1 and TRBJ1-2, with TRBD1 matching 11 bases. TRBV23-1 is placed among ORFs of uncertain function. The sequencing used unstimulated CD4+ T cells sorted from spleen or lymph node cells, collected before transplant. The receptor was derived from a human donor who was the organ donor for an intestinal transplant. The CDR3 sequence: CASSHFRDRGFFYGYTF. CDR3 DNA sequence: TGCGCCAGCAGTCATTTCCGGGACAGGGGGTTCTTCTATGGCTACACCTTC.